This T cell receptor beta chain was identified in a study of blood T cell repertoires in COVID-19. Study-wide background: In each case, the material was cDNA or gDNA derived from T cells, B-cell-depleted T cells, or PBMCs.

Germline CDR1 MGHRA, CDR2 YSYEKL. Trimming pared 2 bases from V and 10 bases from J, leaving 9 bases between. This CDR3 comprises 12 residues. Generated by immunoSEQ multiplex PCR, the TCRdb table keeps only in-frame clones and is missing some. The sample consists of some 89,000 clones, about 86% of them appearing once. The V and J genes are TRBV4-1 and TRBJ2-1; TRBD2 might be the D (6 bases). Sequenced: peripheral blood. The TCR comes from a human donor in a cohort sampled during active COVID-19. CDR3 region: CASSQPGGEQFF. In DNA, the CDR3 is TGCGCCAGCAGCCAACCTGGAGGGGAGCAGTTCTTC.